This TCR beta chain was observed in a study of response to subunit inactivated influenza vaccine. Points from the study as a whole: The authors put forward the suggestion that each seasonal influenza vaccination may bring in only a limited number of new T cells.

The CDR3 runs 21 residues. The V gene's germline CDR1 is MGHRA and CDR2 YSYEKL. V was shortened by 0 bases and J by 10 bases, with 31 bases between the two germline ends. TCRdb re-called the RT-PCR reads with MiXCR, one entry per CDR3 protein. This sample has 250,000 to 350,000 distinct CDR3 sequences, with approximately 20% found just once. On this clonotype: Its antigen is as yet unknown.

The TCR sequence derives from a man aged 50 to 75 who received an inactivated influenza vaccine. The genes are TRBV4-1 and TRBJ1-6; tentative D call: TRBD1 (6 bases). The sequencing used PBMCs from blood, collected approximately 22 months after vaccination. The CDR3 region has the DNA TGCGCCAGCAGCCAAGATTGGGCAGGGGTGAAACTCGTTGCGCAGACCTCACCCCTCCACTTT. Translating gives CASSQDWAGVKLVAQTSPLHF.